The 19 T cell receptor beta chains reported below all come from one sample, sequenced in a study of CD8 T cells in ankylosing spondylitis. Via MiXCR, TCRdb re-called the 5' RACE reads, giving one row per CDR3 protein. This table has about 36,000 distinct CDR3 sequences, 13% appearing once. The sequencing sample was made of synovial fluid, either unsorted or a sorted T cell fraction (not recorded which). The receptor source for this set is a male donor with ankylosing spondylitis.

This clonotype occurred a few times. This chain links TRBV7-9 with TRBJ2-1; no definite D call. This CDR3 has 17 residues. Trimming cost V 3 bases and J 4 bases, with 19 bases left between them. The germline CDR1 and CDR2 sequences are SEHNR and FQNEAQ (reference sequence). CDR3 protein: CASSFLLHPARYNEQFF. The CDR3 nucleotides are TGTGCCAGCAGCTTTCTACTTCATCCCGCCCGTTACAATGAGCAGTTCTTC.

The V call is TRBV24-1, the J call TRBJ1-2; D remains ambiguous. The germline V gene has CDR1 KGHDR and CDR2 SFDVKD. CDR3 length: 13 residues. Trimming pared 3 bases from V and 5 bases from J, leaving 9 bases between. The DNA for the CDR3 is TGTGCCACCAGTGATCTCGAAACGTATGGCTACACCTTC. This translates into CATSDLETYGYTF.

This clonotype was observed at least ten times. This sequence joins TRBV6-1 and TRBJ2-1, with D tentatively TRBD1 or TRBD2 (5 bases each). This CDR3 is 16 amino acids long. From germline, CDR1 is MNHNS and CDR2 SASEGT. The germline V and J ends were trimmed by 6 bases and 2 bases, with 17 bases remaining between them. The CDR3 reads CASSPGGEGPYNEQFF. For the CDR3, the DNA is TGTGCCAGCAGCCCCGGCGGAGAGGGACCCTACAATGAGCAGTTCTTC.

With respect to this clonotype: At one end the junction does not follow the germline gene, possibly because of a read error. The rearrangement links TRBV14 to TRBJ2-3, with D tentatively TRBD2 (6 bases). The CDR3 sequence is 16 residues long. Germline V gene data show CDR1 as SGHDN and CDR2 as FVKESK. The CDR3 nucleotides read TGTGCCAGCAGCCAAGATTTTTACGGGAGTCGAGATACGCAATATTTT. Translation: CASSQDFYGSRDTQYF.

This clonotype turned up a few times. The CDR3 DNA sequence: TGTGCCAGCAGCGGCGGACAGGGACGTATAAACGAGCAGTACTTC. Translating gives CASSGGQGRINEQYF. The V call is TRBV5-4, the J call TRBJ2-7; 8 bases fit TRBD1. From germline, CDR1 is SGHNT and CDR2 YYREEE (reference sequence). V was clipped by 4 bases and J by 5 bases; unmatched bases: 11. The CDR3 is made up of 15 amino acids.

CDR3 bases: TGCGCCAGCAGCCAAGATATGGAGGTGGGTGAAGCTTTCTTT. Its protein is CASSQDMEVGEAFF. V usage is TRBV4-3 and J usage is TRBJ1-1, with no clear D. V was pared by 0 bases and J by 7 bases, with 12 bases between. The CDR3 is 14 residues long. Germline lookup yields CDR1 LGHNA and CDR2 YSLEER.

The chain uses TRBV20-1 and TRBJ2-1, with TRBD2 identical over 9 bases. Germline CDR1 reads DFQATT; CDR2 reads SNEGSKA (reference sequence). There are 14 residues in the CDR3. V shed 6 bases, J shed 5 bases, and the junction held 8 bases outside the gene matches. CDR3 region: CSAPKPSGDNEQFF. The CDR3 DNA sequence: TGCAGTGCCCCAAAACCTAGCGGGGACAATGAGCAGTTCTTC.

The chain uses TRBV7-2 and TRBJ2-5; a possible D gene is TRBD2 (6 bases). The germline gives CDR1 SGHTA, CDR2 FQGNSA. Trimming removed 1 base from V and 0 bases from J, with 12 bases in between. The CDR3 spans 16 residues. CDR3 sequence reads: CASSLVGRGYQETQYF. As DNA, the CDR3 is TGTGCCAGCAGCTTAGTTGGGCGGGGCTACCAAGAGACCCAGTACTTC. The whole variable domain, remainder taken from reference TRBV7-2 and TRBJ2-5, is GAGVSQSPSNKVTEKGKDVELRCDPISGHTALYWYRQSLGQGLEFLIYFQGNSAPDKSGLPSDRFSAERTGGSVSTLTIQRTQQEDSAVYLCASSLVGRGYQETQYFGPGTRLLVL.

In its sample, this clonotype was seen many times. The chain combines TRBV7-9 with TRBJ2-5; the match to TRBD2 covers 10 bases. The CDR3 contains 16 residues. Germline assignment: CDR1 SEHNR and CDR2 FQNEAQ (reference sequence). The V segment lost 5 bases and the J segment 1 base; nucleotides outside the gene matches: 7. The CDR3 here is CASSPRTSGAQETQYF. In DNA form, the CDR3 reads TGTGCCAGCAGCCCGCGAACTAGCGGGGCCCAAGAGACCCAGTACTTC.

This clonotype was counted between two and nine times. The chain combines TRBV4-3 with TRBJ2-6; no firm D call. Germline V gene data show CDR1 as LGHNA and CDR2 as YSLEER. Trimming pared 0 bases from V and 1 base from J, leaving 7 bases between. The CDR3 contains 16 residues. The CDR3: CASSQDFGSGANVLTF. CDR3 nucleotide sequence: TGCGCCAGCAGCCAAGATTTTGGGTCTGGGGCCAACGTCCTGACTTTC.

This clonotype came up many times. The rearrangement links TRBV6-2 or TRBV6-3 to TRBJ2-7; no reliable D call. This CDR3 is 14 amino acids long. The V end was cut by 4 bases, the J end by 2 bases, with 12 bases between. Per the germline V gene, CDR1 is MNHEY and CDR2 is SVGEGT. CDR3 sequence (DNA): TGTGCCAGCAGTTCCGGGCCCTACCCCTACGAGCAGTACTTC. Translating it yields CASSSGPYPYEQYF.

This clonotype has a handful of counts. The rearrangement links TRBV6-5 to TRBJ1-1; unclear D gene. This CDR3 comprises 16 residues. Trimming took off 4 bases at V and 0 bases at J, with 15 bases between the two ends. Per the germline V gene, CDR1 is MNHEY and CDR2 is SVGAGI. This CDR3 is CASSFSTWTLNTEAFF. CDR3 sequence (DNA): TGTGCCAGCAGTTTCTCGACCTGGACTTTGAACACTGAAGCTTTCTTT.

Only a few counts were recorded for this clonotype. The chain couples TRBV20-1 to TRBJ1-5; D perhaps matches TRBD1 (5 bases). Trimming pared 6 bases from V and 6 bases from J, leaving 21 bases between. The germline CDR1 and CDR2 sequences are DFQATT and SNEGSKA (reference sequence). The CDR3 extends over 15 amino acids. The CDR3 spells CSAFDRGGVGQPQHF. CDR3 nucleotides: TGCAGTGCGTTTGACAGAGGCGGCGTTGGTCAGCCCCAGCATTTT.

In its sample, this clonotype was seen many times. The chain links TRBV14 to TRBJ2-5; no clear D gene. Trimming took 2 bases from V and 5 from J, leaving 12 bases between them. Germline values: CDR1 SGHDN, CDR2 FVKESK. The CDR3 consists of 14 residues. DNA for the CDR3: TGTGCCAGCAGCCAACCGGACCAGTGGGAGACCCAGTACTTC. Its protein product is CASSQPDQWETQYF.

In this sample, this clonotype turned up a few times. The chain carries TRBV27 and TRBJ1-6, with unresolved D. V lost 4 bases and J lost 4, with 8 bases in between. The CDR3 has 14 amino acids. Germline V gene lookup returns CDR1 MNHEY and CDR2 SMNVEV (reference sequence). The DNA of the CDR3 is TGTGCCAGCAGTTGGGGTTCTTATAATTCACCCCTCCACTTT. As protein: CASSWGSYNSPLHF.

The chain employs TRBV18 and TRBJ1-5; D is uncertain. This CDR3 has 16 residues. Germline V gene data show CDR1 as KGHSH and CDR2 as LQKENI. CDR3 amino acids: CVTTPLVLGINQPQHF. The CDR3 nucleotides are TGTGTTACGACGCCACTTGTTTTGGGAATAAATCAGCCCCAGCATTTT.

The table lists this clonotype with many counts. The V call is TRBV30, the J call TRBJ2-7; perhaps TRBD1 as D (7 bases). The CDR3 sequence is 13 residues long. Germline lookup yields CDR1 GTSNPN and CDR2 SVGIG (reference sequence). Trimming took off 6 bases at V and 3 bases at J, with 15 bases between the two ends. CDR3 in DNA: TGTGCCTGCGAACAGGGGACTCTCTACGAGCAGTACTTC. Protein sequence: CACEQGTLYEQYF.

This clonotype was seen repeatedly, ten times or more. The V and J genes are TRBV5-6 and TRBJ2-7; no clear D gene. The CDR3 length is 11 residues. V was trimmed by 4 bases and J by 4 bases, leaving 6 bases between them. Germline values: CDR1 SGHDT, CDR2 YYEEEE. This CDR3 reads CASSRAYEQYF. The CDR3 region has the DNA TGTGCCAGCAGCCGGGCGTACGAGCAGTACTTC. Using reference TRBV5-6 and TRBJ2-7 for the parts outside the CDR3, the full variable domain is DAGVTQSPTHLIKTRGQQVTLRCSPKSGHDTVSWYQQALGQGPQFIFQYYEEEERQRGNFPDRFSGHQFPNYSSELNVNALLLGDSALYLCASSRAYEQYFGPGTRLTVT.

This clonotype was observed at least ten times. CDR3 loop: CASSLAGRDTGELFF. The CDR3 DNA follows: TGTGCCAGCAGTTTAGCGGGGAGAGACACCGGGGAGCTGTTTTTT. This chain links TRBV28 with TRBJ2-2, with D possibly matching TRBD2 (6 bases). The V and J ends lost 2 bases and 3 bases respectively, with 10 bases between them. This CDR3 comprises 15 residues. Per germline, CDR1 MDHEN and CDR2 SYDVKM.